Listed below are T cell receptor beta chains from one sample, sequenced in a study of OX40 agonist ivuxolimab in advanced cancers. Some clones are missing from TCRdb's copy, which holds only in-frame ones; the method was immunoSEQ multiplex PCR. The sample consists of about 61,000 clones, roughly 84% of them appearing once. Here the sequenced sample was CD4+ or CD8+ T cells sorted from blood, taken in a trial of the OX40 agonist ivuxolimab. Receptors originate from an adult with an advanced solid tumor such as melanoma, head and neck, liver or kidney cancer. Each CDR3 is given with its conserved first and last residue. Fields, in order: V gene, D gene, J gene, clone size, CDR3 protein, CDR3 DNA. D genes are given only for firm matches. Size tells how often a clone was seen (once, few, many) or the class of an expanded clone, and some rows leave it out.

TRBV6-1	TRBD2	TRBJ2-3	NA	CASSASGREDTQYF	TGTGCCAGCAGTGCTAGCGGGAGGGAGGATACGCAGTATTTT
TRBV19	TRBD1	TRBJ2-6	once	CASRTDSGTGGSGANVLTF	TGTGCCAGTAGAACTGATTCCGGGACAGGGGGCTCTGGGGCCAACGTCCTGACTTTC
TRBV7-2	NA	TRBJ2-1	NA	CASSPDRLEQFF	TGTGCCAGCAGCCCTGACAGACTAGAGCAGTTCTTC
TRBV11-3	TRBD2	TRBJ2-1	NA	CASSPREYDNEQFF	TGTGCCAGCAGCCCGCGGGAGTACGACAATGAGCAGTTCTTC
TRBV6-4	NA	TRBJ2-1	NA	CASSPQGLNEQFF	TGTGCCAGCAGCCCACAGGGCCTGAATGAGCAGTTCTTC
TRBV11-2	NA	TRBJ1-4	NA	CASSLLVGTGGEKLFF	TGTGCCAGCAGCTTATTAGTAGGTACAGGAGGAGAAAAACTGTTTTTT
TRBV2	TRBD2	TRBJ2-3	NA	CASSESGLAADTQYF	TGTGCCAGCAGTGAAAGCGGCCTAGCGGCAGATACGCAGTATTTT
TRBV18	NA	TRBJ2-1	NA	CASSRIPSSYNEQFF	TGTGCCAGCTCACGGATCCCTAGCTCCTACAATGAGCAGTTCTTC
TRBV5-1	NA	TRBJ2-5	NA	CASSLIQGKETQYF	TGCGCCAGCAGCTTGATCCAGGGGAAAGAGACCCAGTACTTC
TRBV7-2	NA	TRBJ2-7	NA	CASSLRSLRQGSYEQYF	TGTGCCAGCAGCTTAAGATCGCTCCGGCAGGGCTCCTACGAGCAGTACTTC
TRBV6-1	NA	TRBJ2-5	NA	CASSEFYVRVSQETQYF	TGTGCCAGCAGTGAATTTTATGTGAGGGTGTCACAAGAGACCCAGTACTTC
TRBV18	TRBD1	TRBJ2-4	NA	CASSRPLTGAGTAIQYF	TGTGCCAGCTCACGACCGCTGACAGGGGCCGGCACGGCCATTCAGTACTTC
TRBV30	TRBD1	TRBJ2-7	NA	CAWSRNRGRYEQYF	TGTGCCTGGAGTCGCAACAGGGGTAGGTACGAGCAGTACTTC
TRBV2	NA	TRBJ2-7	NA	CASSYGGRREQYF	TGTGCCAGCAGCTATGGAGGGAGACGCGAGCAGTACTTC
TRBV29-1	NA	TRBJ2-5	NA	CSFGLLQETQYF	TGCAGCTTTGGACTTCTGCAAGAGACCCAGTACTTC
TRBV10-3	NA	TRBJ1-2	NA	CATALREDGYTF	TGTGCCACGGCCCTCAGGGAAGATGGCTACACCTTC
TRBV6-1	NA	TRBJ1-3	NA	CASSDPRDSGNTIYF	TGTGCCAGCAGTGACCCCCGGGACTCGGGAAACACCATATATTTT
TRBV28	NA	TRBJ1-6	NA	CASSPGTWGSPLHF	TGTGCCAGCAGTCCCGGGACTTGGGGCTCACCCCTCCACTTT
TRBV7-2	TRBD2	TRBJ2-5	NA	CASSFGAGGGYF	TGTGCCAGCAGCTTTGGCGCGGGAGGTGGTTACTTC
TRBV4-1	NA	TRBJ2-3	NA	CASRAPSTDTQYF	TGCGCCAGCAGGGCACCGAGCACAGATACGCAGTATTTT
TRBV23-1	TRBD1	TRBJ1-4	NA	CASSPGTAATNEKLFF	TGCGCCAGCAGTCCCGGGACAGCAGCAACTAATGAAAAACTGTTTTTT
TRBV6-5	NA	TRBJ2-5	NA	CASSYLREWAQETQYF	TGTGCCAGCAGTTACTTGCGGGAATGGGCCCAAGAGACCCAGTACTTC
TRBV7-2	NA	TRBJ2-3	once	CASSLGKGDTQYF	TGTGCCAGCAGCTTAGGGAAGGGAGATACGCAGTATTTT
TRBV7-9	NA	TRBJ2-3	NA	CASSLVGDTDTQYF	TGTGCCAGCAGCTTAGTGGGTGACACAGATACGCAGTATTTT